Here is one T cell receptor (beta chain) with its context. Other DNA sequences within the sample encode an identical CDR3. Data came from immunoSEQ multiplex PCR; TCRdb stores just in-frame clones and leaves some out. The sample lists roughly 2 million clones, approximately 95% seen once, with 0.9% to 1.4% in the top ten. This sample was taken from a study of shared clonotypes between healthy human individuals. Naive CD8 cells were CD45RO-negative, positively selected for CCR7, excluding terminally differentiated effector memory CD45RA+ cells. The CDR3 runs to 13 residues. Germline V gene data show CDR1 as PRHDT and CDR2 as FYEKMQ (reference sequence). V dropped 3 bases and J dropped 2 bases, with 7 bases sitting between them.

Sample: naive CD8+ T cells sorted from blood. The TCR was taken from a man younger than 30 in good health. The V call is TRBV13, the J call TRBJ1-1, with a tentative D call TRBD1 (6 bases). The CDR3 DNA sequence: TGTGCCAGCAGCTTGGACAGAAACACTGAAGCTTTCTTT. Its translation: CASSLDRNTEAFF.